The source of this T cell receptor (beta chain) is a study of blood T cell repertoires in COVID-19. Trimming left V 4 bases short and J 3 bases short, with 11 bases between. Germline V gene data show CDR1 as SGHDT and CDR2 as YYEEEE. This CDR3 is 14 amino acids long. TCRdb's table, derived via immunoSEQ multiplex PCR, lists solely in-frame clones and lacks some. This table holds about 40,000 clones, over 70% found once. The V and J genes are TRBV5-6 and TRBJ2-4; D possibly corresponds to TRBD1 (6 bases). Source material: peripheral blood. This receptor was identified in an older woman with acute or convalescent COVID-19. CDR3 sequence: CASSPGVVKNIQYF. Here the CDR3 DNA reads TGTGCCAGCAGCCCAGGGGTAGTCAAAAACATTCAGTACTTC.